This TCR beta chain was found in a study of OX40 agonist ivuxolimab in advanced cancers. Germline V CDR1 and CDR2: SGHDN, FVKESK. This CDR3 region has 18 residues. V was clipped by 4 bases and J by 0 bases; unmatched bases: 12. The data were produced by immunoSEQ multiplex PCR, yet TCRdb's version contains in-frame clones alone and is incomplete. The sample contains tens of thousands of clones, about 82% of which appear only once. The sample consisted of CD4+ or CD8+ T cells sorted from blood, taken in a trial of the OX40 agonist ivuxolimab. The origin of this receptor is an adult with an advanced solid tumor such as melanoma, head and neck, liver or kidney cancer. This chain joins TRBV14 and TRBJ1-3, with 7 bases fitting TRBD1. CDR3 region: CASSLRQGPLSSGNTIYF. In nucleotides, the CDR3 is TGTGCCAGCAGCCTTCGACAGGGACCGCTAAGCTCTGGAAACACCATATATTTT.